This record concerns one T cell receptor beta chain sequence. This sample is drawn from a study of OX40 agonist ivuxolimab in advanced cancers. About the research overall: At doses from 0.01 to 10 mg/kg, patients were given intravenous ivuxolimab every 2 weeks. Participants averaged roughly 60 years of age (range about 23 to 79) and were 82.7% male. About 40% of patients had received prior checkpoint inhibitor therapy.

The germline V gene encodes CDR1 SGHDT and CDR2 YYEEEE. This CDR3 spans 18 amino acids. J gave up 6 bases and V 2 bases, and 15 bases lay outside the gene matches. Here immunoSEQ multiplex PCR was the method, and the copy in TCRdb shows in-frame clones only, minus some. The sample lists 55,000 to 80,000 clones; 87% were seen once. The source material was CD4+ or CD8+ T cells sorted from blood, sampled in a trial of the OX40 agonist ivuxolimab. The chain links TRBV5-6 to TRBJ2-2, with TRBD2 matching over 8 bases. The origin of this receptor is an adult with an advanced solid tumor such as melanoma, head and neck, liver or kidney cancer. For the CDR3, the DNA is TGTGCCAGCAGCTTCGGATATCCCAGCGGGGGTTTATCCGGGGAGCTGTTTTTT. This sequence encodes CASSFGYPSGGLSGELFF. Filled out from reference TRBV5-6 and TRBJ2-2, the complete variable domain reads DAGVTQSPTHLIKTRGQQVTLRCSPKSGHDTVSWYQQALGQGPQFIFQYYEEEERQRGNFPDRFSGHQFPNYSSELNVNALLLGDSALYLCASSFGYPSGGLSGELFFGEGSRLTVL.